Below are 24 T cell receptor beta chains sequenced from a single sample in a study of T cell changes during pregnancy in multiple sclerosis. The table came from immunoSEQ multiplex PCR; TCRdb's copy has only in-frame clones and leaves some out. In the table there are about 67,000 clones, about 91% of which are singletons. The sequences come from peripheral blood, collected in the first trimester of pregnancy. All receptors come from a female donor with multiple sclerosis, enrolled in a pregnancy study.

This chain connects TRBV28 to TRBJ2-3; 10 nucleotides match TRBD2. Germline V gene sequence: CDR1 MDHEN, CDR2 SYDVKM. The J segment lost 6 bases and the V segment lost 6 bases, leaving 12 bases of the junction unmatched. CDR3 length: 16 amino acids. The CDR3 loop is CASSSRLAGPRDTQYF. The CDR3 region has the DNA TGTGCCAGCAGCTCCAGACTAGCGGGCCCTAGGGATACGCAGTATTTT. Looking up the rest from reference TRBV28 and TRBJ2-3 gives the full variable domain: DVKVTQSSRYLVKRTGEKVFLECVQDMDHENMFWYRQDPGLGLRLIYFSYDVKMKEKGDIPEGYSVSREKKERFSLILESASTNQTSMYLCASSSRLAGPRDTQYFGPGTRLTVL.

This chain uses TRBV30 with TRBJ1-1, with 7 bases fitting TRBD1. The V gene end was trimmed by 0 bases and the J gene end by 0 bases; junction bases not matched to a gene: 10. Germline loops: CDR1 GTSNPN, CDR2 SVGIG (reference sequence). The CDR3 contains 17 residues. The CDR3 region has the DNA TGTGCCTGGAGTGTACTTCGAGGGGGCGCCTTGAACACTGAAGCTTTCTTT. It codes for CAWSVLRGGALNTEAFF.

The chain couples TRBV27 to TRBJ2-7, with 10 bases matching TRBD2. J gave up 2 bases and V 2 bases, and 12 bases lay outside the gene matches. This CDR3 has 18 amino acids. The V gene's germline CDR1 is MNHEY and CDR2 SMNVEV (reference sequence). CDR3 nucleotides: TGTGCCAGCAGTTTACTAGCGGGAGTATTTGAGCAACCCTACGAGCAGTACTTC. Protein product: CASSLLAGVFEQPYEQYF.

This clone was counted only a few times. V is TRBV12-5 and J is TRBJ1-1, with 8 bases identical to TRBD1. Per the germline V gene, CDR1 is LGHNT and CDR2 is FRNRAP. The CDR3 has 16 amino acids. V was clipped by 4 bases and J by 5 bases; unmatched bases: 12. The CDR3 loop is CASGSYLRQGRTEAFF. DNA for the CDR3: TGTGCTAGTGGTTCATACCTAAGACAGGGGCGGACTGAAGCTTTCTTT.

This chain connects TRBV5-4 to TRBJ1-2, with no clear D. Looked up from germline, CDR1 is SGHNT and CDR2 is YYREEE (reference sequence). CDR3 length: 16 residues. V lost 4 bases and J lost 0, with 16 bases in between. The CDR3 sequence is CASSPIGGVANYGYTF. CDR3 DNA: TGTGCCAGCAGCCCAATCGGCGGGGTCGCTAACTATGGCTACACCTTC.

The chain couples TRBV10-3 to TRBJ2-2; perhaps TRBD2 as D (5 bases). This CDR3 is 16 amino acids long. Germline V lookup: CDR1 ENHRY, CDR2 SYGVKD. Trimming removed 6 bases at V and 1 base at J, with 15 bases between. In nucleotides, the CDR3 is TGTGCCATCAGCTCCTCTAGCAGCCAGAACACCGGGGAGCTGTTTTTT. Its protein is CAISSSSSQNTGELFF.

This chain connects TRBV28 to TRBJ2-1; D is possibly TRBD2 (6 bases). V was clipped by 10 bases and J by 0 bases, with 10 bases between them. Germline CDR1 is MDHEN and CDR2 is SYDVKM. This CDR3 is built from 13 residues. This CDR3 is CATHGGSYNEQFF. CDR3 DNA sequence: TGTGCCACCCACGGGGGCTCCTACAATGAGCAGTTCTTC.

The chain combines TRBV18 with TRBJ1-2; D not resolved. This CDR3 region has 15 residues. CDR1 KGHSH and CDR2 LQKENI come from the germline V gene. V lost 6 bases and J 0 bases, leaving 14 bases between the germline ends. CDR3 region: CASSAVVEANYGYTF. The CDR3 region has the DNA TGTGCCAGCTCGGCGGTGGTTGAGGCTAACTATGGCTACACCTTC.

The table lists this clone with a count of one. The CDR3 protein is CASSLSGRTGANVLTF. CDR3 sequence (DNA): TGTGCCAGCAGCTTGTCCGGGAGAACTGGGGCCAACGTCCTGACTTTC. This chain joins TRBV5-6 and TRBJ2-6; maybe TRBD2 (6 bases). Trimming took 1 base from V and 2 from J, leaving 10 bases between them. This CDR3 comprises 16 residues. The germline V gene has CDR1 SGHDT and CDR2 YYEEEE.

V and J are TRBV27 and TRBJ2-2; tentative D call: TRBD2 (5 bases). Trimming cost V 10 bases and J 6 bases, with 18 bases left between them. Germline CDR1 is MNHEY and CDR2 is SMNVEV (reference sequence). This CDR3 is built from 14 residues. The CDR3 coding sequence is TGTGCCACCCAACGGTTAGCGTCCTCCGGGGAGCTGTTTTTT. This sequence encodes CATQRLASSGELFF.

The rearrangement joins TRBV5-4 to TRBJ2-7, with TRBD1 matching 9 bases. Germline assignment: CDR1 SGHNT and CDR2 YYREEE (reference sequence). J gave up 3 bases and V 5 bases, and 3 bases lay outside the gene matches. The CDR3 covers 13 residues. In DNA, the CDR3 is TGTGCCAGCAGTTCGACAGGGGGCTACGAGCAGTACTTC. It yields the protein CASSSTGGYEQYF.

V gene TRBV28 combines with J gene TRBJ1-1; 9 bases agree with TRBD1. There are 12 residues in the CDR3. Trimming removed 6 bases from V and 8 bases from J; junction bases left unmatched: 4. The germline gives CDR1 MDHEN, CDR2 SYDVKM. The CDR3 is CASRLTGGEAFF. CDR3 nucleotides: TGTGCCAGCAGACTAACAGGGGGCGAAGCTTTCTTT.

This rearrangement joins TRBV27 to TRBJ2-1; TRBD1 matches 9 bases. There are 16 residues in the CDR3. The germline V gene encodes CDR1 MNHEY and CDR2 SMNVEV (reference sequence). Trimming took 6 bases from V and 9 from J; bases not matched to a gene: 15. The CDR3 DNA reads TGTGCCAGCAGCCAGCAGGGGACAGGGTTCCTAGGTGAGCAGTTCTTC. Its protein is CASSQQGTGFLGEQFF.

This sequence joins TRBV9 and TRBJ2-1; TRBD2 agrees at 7 bases. The germline V gene has CDR1 SGDLS and CDR2 YYNGEE. Unmatched junction bases numbered 3, after V lost 0 bases and J lost 0 bases. This CDR3 has 16 amino acids. CDR3 in amino acids: CASSVGAGPSYNEQFF. In nucleotides, the CDR3 is TGTGCCAGCAGCGTAGGAGCGGGACCCTCCTACAATGAGCAGTTCTTC.

The J gene is TRBJ2-2, the V gene TRBV5-4; 7 bases agree with TRBD2. Losses at the gene ends were 3 bases for V and 5 bases for J; bases not matched to a gene: 10. This CDR3 region has 16 residues. Looked up from germline, CDR1 is SGHNT and CDR2 is YYREEE (reference sequence). CDR3 nucleotides: TGTGCCAGCAGCTCCCCCCAGTGGGGAGGGACCGGGGAGCTGTTTTTT. Translated: CASSSPQWGGTGELFF.

The chain joins TRBV5-1 to TRBJ1-2; the D is unclear. This CDR3 has 12 residues. Germline V gene lookup returns CDR1 SGHRS and CDR2 YFSETQ. The ends were cut back, 2 bases at V and 4 bases at J, with 6 bases in the middle. The CDR3 is CASSFSGYGYTF. The CDR3 nucleotides are TGCGCCAGCAGCTTCTCAGGCTATGGCTACACCTTC.

The rearrangement uses TRBV7-9 and TRBJ1-4; D is uncertain. The length of the CDR3 is 16 residues. Germline V lookup: CDR1 SEHNR, CDR2 FQNEAQ (reference sequence). Trimming stripped 5 bases from V and 0 bases from J, with 13 bases between. CDR3 in amino acids: CASSRGDGATNEKLFF. For the CDR3, the DNA is TGTGCCAGCAGCCGGGGAGATGGGGCAACTAATGAAAAACTGTTTTTT.

This chain links TRBV6-5 with TRBJ1-6; TRBD1 agrees at 7 bases. The V and J ends lost 0 bases and 9 bases, in that order; junction bases with no gene match: 5. This CDR3 contains 15 residues. CDR1 is MNHEY and CDR2 is SVGAGI in the germline V gene. Here the CDR3 DNA reads TGTGCCAGCAGTTACTCGACAGGGTGGACTTCACCCCTCCACTTT. Protein sequence: CASSYSTGWTSPLHF.

This chain's CDR3 is CAWTAGGSYNEQFF. CDR3 nucleotides: TGTGCCTGGACGGCGGGAGGCTCCTACAATGAGCAGTTCTTC. The chain joins TRBV30 to TRBJ2-1, with 8 nucleotides matching TRBD2. V lost 4 bases to trimming and J lost 0 bases; unmatched junction nucleotides: 2. CDR3 length: 14 amino acids. CDR1 is GTSNPN and CDR2 is SVGIG in the germline V gene (reference sequence).

The chain has TRBV28 and TRBJ2-1; no clear D. This CDR3 spans 11 amino acids. Trimming took 6 bases from V and 5 from J, leaving 5 bases between them. In germline, CDR1 is MDHEN, CDR2 SYDVKM. CDR3: CASSTHNEQFF. CDR3 sequence (DNA): TGTGCCAGCAGCACTCACAATGAGCAGTTCTTC.

The V gene is TRBV28, the J gene TRBJ2-5; 14 bases fit TRBD2. Germline lookup yields CDR1 MDHEN and CDR2 SYDVKM. There are 16 residues in the CDR3. J gave up 7 bases and V 3 bases, and 7 bases lay outside the gene matches. The CDR3 region is CASSFSGTSGGGTQYF. In DNA, the CDR3 is TGTGCCAGCAGTTTTTCAGGGACTAGCGGGGGCGGGACCCAGTACTTC.

This chain uses TRBV30 with TRBJ2-1, with 7 bases that match TRBD2. J was trimmed by 8 bases and V by 1 base; bases with no gene match: 11. This CDR3 comprises 15 residues. Germline-derived CDR1 and CDR2 are GTSNPN and SVGIG (reference sequence). CDR3: CAWSEAPGGSDEQFF. The CDR3 DNA is TGTGCCTGGAGTGAAGCTCCGGGAGGCAGCGATGAGCAGTTCTTC.

This chain connects TRBV28 to TRBJ2-7, with D uncertain. CDR3 length: 17 amino acids. Germline CDR1 is MDHEN and CDR2 is SYDVKM. V shed 7 bases and J shed 3 bases, with 25 bases lying between them. Written as DNA, the CDR3 is TGTGCCAGCACCTCCGTCGGCAAAGGAGAGTCCCTCTACGAGCAGTACTTC. This translates into CASTSVGKGESLYEQYF.

V usage is TRBV5-4 and J usage is TRBJ2-2, with D perhaps TRBD1 (5 bases). Per germline, CDR1 SGHNT and CDR2 YYREEE (reference sequence). This CDR3 has 15 residues. Trimming pared 4 bases from V and 6 bases from J, leaving 16 bases between. The CDR3, as DNA: TGTGCCAGCAGCACAGGACATATGGGGTCCGGGGAGCTGTTTTTT. Amino acids: CASSTGHMGSGELFF.